The 20 T cell receptor beta chains given below trace back to one sample, sequenced in a study of OX40 agonist ivuxolimab in advanced cancers. Generated by immunoSEQ multiplex PCR, the TCRdb table keeps only in-frame clones and is missing some. The table has roughly 30,000 clones, roughly 91% seen once; the top ten hold over 8%. The sequenced sample was CD4+ or CD8+ T cells sorted from blood, obtained in a trial of the OX40 agonist ivuxolimab. The receptors originated from an adult with an advanced solid tumor such as melanoma, head and neck, liver or kidney cancer.

V gene TRBV5-4 combines with J gene TRBJ2-1; 9 bases match TRBD1. With 3 bases clipped from V and 7 bases from J, the junction kept 8 bases outside the gene matches. Germline loops: CDR1 SGHNT, CDR2 YYREEE (reference sequence). The CDR3 runs 15 residues. The CDR3 reads CASSWLRGQGNEQFF. The CDR3 DNA reads TGTGCCAGCAGCTGGCTAAGAGGACAGGGGAATGAGCAGTTCTTC. Variable domain in full (rest from reference TRBV5-4 and TRBJ2-1): ETGVTQSPTHLIKTRGQQVTLRCSSQSGHNTVSWYQQALGQGPQFIFQYYREEENGRGNFPPRFSGLQFPNYSSELNVNALELDDSALYLCASSWLRGQGNEQFFGPGTRLTVL.

This clone was counted once. This chain joins TRBV15 and TRBJ1-2, with D hard to call. CDR3 length: 14 residues. Germline CDR1 and CDR2: LNHNV and YYDKDF (reference sequence). Between the trimmed V and J ends, which lost 0 bases and 6 bases, there was a span of 11 bases. CDR3 region: CATSRDHGPDGYTF. CDR3 bases: TGTGCCACCAGCAGAGATCATGGGCCCGATGGCTACACCTTC.

On this clone itself: This sample also contains other DNA sequences that code for the same CDR3. The chain links TRBV18 to TRBJ2-1; D not certain. This CDR3 spans 13 amino acids. The germline V and J ends were trimmed by 6 bases and 4 bases, with 10 bases remaining between them. The V gene's germline CDR1 is KGHSH and CDR2 LQKENI. The CDR3 loop reads CASSLGPYNEQFF. CDR3 DNA: TGTGCCAGCTCGTTAGGACCATACAATGAGCAGTTCTTC. Drawing the rest from reference TRBV18 and TRBJ2-1, the complete variable domain is NAGVMQNPRHLVRRRGQEARLRCSPMKGHSHVYWYRQLPEEGLKFMVYLQKENIIDESGMPKERFSAEFPKEGPSILRIQQVVRGDSAAYFCASSLGPYNEQFFGPGTRLTVL.

This sequence joins TRBV27 and TRBJ2-7; 7 nucleotides align to TRBD1. The germline CDR1 and CDR2 sequences are MNHEY and SMNVEV (reference sequence). This CDR3 is built from 14 residues. With 6 bases clipped from V and 5 bases from J, the junction kept 10 bases outside the gene matches. CDR3 DNA: TGTGCCAGCAGCCCCGGACAGGCCTTCGACGAGCAGTACTTC. Translating gives CASSPGQAFDEQYF.

V usage is TRBV2 and J usage is TRBJ1-4; unclear D gene. The V end lost 7 bases, the J end lost 6 bases, and 15 bases lay between the germline ends. This CDR3 is built from 14 residues. From germline, CDR1 is SNHLY and CDR2 FYNNEI. The CDR3 DNA is TGTGCCAGCATCGCGACAAACGCGGATGAAAAACTGTTTTTT. Translating gives CASIATNADEKLFF. The full variable domain, rest sourced from reference TRBV2 and TRBJ1-4, is EPEVTQTPSHQVTQMGQEVILRCVPISNHLYFYWYRQILGQKVEFLVSFYNNEISEKSEIFDDQFSVERPDGSNFTLKIRSTKLEDSAMYFCASIATNADEKLFFGSGTQLSVL.

The chain has TRBV6-5 and TRBJ2-1, with D perhaps TRBD2 (5 bases). The CDR3 runs 16 residues. Per the germline V gene, CDR1 is MNHEY and CDR2 is SVGAGI. V was pared by 0 bases and J by 3 bases, with 12 bases between. CDR3 nucleotide sequence: TGTGCCAGCAGTTACTCCCGGGGAGAGATCTACAATGAGCAGTTCTTC. Its translation: CASSYSRGEIYNEQFF.

The chain carries TRBV5-8 and TRBJ1-3, with D possibly being TRBD1 (5 bases). V lost 5 bases to trimming and J lost 0 bases, with 12 bases between them. The V gene's germline CDR1 is SGHTS and CDR2 YDEGEE. The CDR3 is made up of 15 amino acids. The CDR3 DNA reads TGTGCCAGCAGACGTCCCGGGGGCTCTGGAAACACCATATATTTT. This translates into CASRRPGGSGNTIYF.

This sequence joins TRBV11-2 and TRBJ2-1, with unresolved D. The length of the CDR3 is 16 residues. Deletions cut 1 base from V and 0 bases from J, with 10 bases between. Germline lookup yields CDR1 SGHAT and CDR2 FQNNGV. The CDR3 loop is CASSLVGWGSYNEQFF. The DNA for the CDR3 is TGTGCCAGCAGCTTAGTGGGGTGGGGCTCCTACAATGAGCAGTTCTTC.

The V and J genes are TRBV5-1 and TRBJ2-5; 7 bases map to TRBD2. Germline assignment: CDR1 SGHRS and CDR2 YFSETQ. V lost 2 bases, J lost 1 base, and 2 bases stayed unmatched. The CDR3 loop spans 14 amino acids. CDR3 coding DNA: TGCGCCAGCAGCTTTAGGACTAGCCAAGAGACCCAGTACTTC. The encoded protein is CASSFRTSQETQYF.

The rearrangement links TRBV15 to TRBJ2-2, with D possibly matching TRBD1 (5 bases). Germline CDR1 reads LNHNV; CDR2 reads YYDKDF (reference sequence). Trimming removed 4 bases from V and 1 base from J, with 7 bases in between. This CDR3 is built from 14 residues. CDR3 amino acids: CATSNDRNTGELFF. The DNA of the CDR3 is TGTGCCACCAGCAATGACAGGAACACCGGGGAGCTGTTTTTT.

The rearrangement uses TRBV19 and TRBJ2-7; TRBD2 might be the D (5 bases). Per germline, CDR1 LNHDA and CDR2 SQIVND (reference sequence). V gave up 4 bases and J gave up 2 bases, with 12 bases separating them. CDR3 length equals 14 residues. This chain's CDR3 is CASSNSGAPYEQYF. DNA for the CDR3: TGTGCCAGTAGTAACAGCGGAGCCCCCTACGAGCAGTACTTC.

The genes are TRBV5-4 and TRBJ2-2; TRBD2 matches at 9 bases. In germline, CDR1 is SGHNT, CDR2 YYREEE (reference sequence). The CDR3 is 18 residues long. Trimming removed 1 base from V and 7 bases from J; junction bases left unmatched: 14. The CDR3, as DNA: TGTGCCAGCAGCTTGAGCTCTTTGGCGGGAGGGCCGGGCGGGGAGCTGTTTTTT. It is translated as CASSLSSLAGGPGGELFF.

The chain couples TRBV28 to TRBJ1-1; a possible D gene is TRBD1 (6 bases). The CDR3 has 12 amino acids. In germline, CDR1 is MDHEN, CDR2 SYDVKM. V was clipped by 5 bases and J by 3 bases, with 7 bases between them. The CDR3 coding sequence is TGTGCCAGCAGTCAGGGGTACACTGAAGCTTTCTTT. Its protein is CASSQGYTEAFF. The full variable domain, completed using reference TRBV28 and TRBJ1-1, is DVKVTQSSRYLVKRTGEKVFLECVQDMDHENMFWYRQDPGLGLRLIYFSYDVKMKEKGDIPEGYSVSREKKERFSLILESASTNQTSMYLCASSQGYTEAFFGQGTRLTVV.

The chain is built from TRBV19 and TRBJ1-6; D gene uncertain. The CDR3 contains 12 residues. CDR1 is LNHDA and CDR2 is SQIVND in the germline V gene (reference sequence). The germline V and J ends were trimmed by 7 bases and 7 bases, with 8 bases remaining between them. The CDR3 DNA is TGTGCCAGTAATTTTTGGAATTCACCCCTCCACTTT. This codes for CASNFWNSPLHF.

The chain uses TRBV5-1 and TRBJ1-1; D is ambiguous. The CDR3 runs 12 residues. The germline V and J ends were trimmed by 4 bases and 7 bases, with 11 bases remaining between them. The germline gives CDR1 SGHRS, CDR2 YFSETQ. The CDR3 DNA follows: TGCGCCAGCAGCAAGACATTGGATGAAGCTTTCTTT. This gives the protein CASSKTLDEAFF.

The J gene is TRBJ1-4, the V gene TRBV14; 7 bases agree with TRBD1. CDR3 length: 15 residues. Losses at the gene ends were 5 bases for V and 5 bases for J; bases not matched to a gene: 8. Germline V gives CDR1 SGHDN, CDR2 FVKESK. The CDR3 DNA follows: TGTGCCAGCAGCGGGCCAGGGGGGCGAAATGAAAAACTGTTTTTT. Protein product: CASSGPGGRNEKLFF.

This sequence joins TRBV2 and TRBJ2-5; unclear D gene. The V end was cut by 10 bases, the J end by 2 bases, with 11 bases between. CDR1 and CDR2 from the germline V gene are SNHLY and FYNNEI. The CDR3 sequence is 12 residues long. The DNA of the CDR3 is TGTGCCACCAAATACACACAAGAGACCCAGTACTTC. It encodes CATKYTQETQYF.

The rearrangement uses TRBV4-2 and TRBJ2-1; the match to TRBD1 covers 7 bases. Germline CDR1 is LGHNA and CDR2 is YNFKEQ. The CDR3 loop spans 16 amino acids. The junction had 5 bases not matched to a gene; V was cut back by 0 bases and J by 3 bases. The DNA for the CDR3 is TGTGCCAGCAGCCAAGAGAAAGGGGGCAGCTACAATGAGCAGTTCTTC. Translated: CASSQEKGGSYNEQFF.

The V gene is TRBV30, the J gene TRBJ2-1; weak D call: TRBD2 (5 bases). Germline lookup yields CDR1 GTSNPN and CDR2 SVGIG (reference sequence). The CDR3 spans 15 residues. V shed 8 bases and J shed 0 bases, with 17 bases lying between them. In DNA, the CDR3 is TGTGCCGGACTCTTGCTGCGGAGCTCCTACAATGAGCAGTTCTTC. It codes for CAGLLLRSSYNEQFF.

This clone is termed medium-sized. V gene TRBV7-6 combines with J gene TRBJ1-1, with D uncertain. From germline, CDR1 is SGHVS and CDR2 FNYEAQ. The V end was cut by 7 bases, the J end by 4 bases, with 13 bases between. This CDR3 is built from 13 residues. CDR3 nucleotides: TGTGCCAGCACCCAAGGGTATCGCACTGAAGCTTTCTTT. This gives the protein CASTQGYRTEAFF.